A selection of T cell receptor beta chains follows, all from one sample in a study of cytomegalovirus exposure and HLA in healthy donors. The assay was immunoSEQ multiplex PCR, and TCRdb's table has in-frame clones only and misses some. The table lists roughly 180,000 clones, approximately 77% of them singletons. Sequenced input: PBMCs. These receptor sequences come from a female donor in good health and CMV-seronegative. Each CDR3 is given with its conserved first and last residue. The order of the fields is J gene, clone size, V gene, D gene, CDR3 DNA, CDR3 protein. D genes are given only for firm matches. Clone size, where shown, is once, few, many, or a class for clones that have expanded.

TRBJ2-2,few,TRBV6-6,.,TGTGCCAGCAGTTTAGTCAGGGTGGACACCGGGGAGCTGTTTTTT,CASSLVRVDTGELFF
TRBJ1-5,once,TRBV18,TRBD1,TGTGCCAGCTCACTTACCCGGGACAGTAGCAATCAGCCCCAGCATTTT,CASSLTRDSSNQPQHF
TRBJ2-5,.,TRBV19,.,TGTGCCAGTAGTCTAGCCAGCCAAGAGACCCAGTACTTC,CASSLASQETQYF
TRBJ2-7,.,TRBV7-9,.,TGTGCCAGCAGCCGGGGAGCGTACGAGCAGTACTTC,CASSRGAYEQYF
TRBJ2-5,.,TRBV27,TRBD1,TGTGCCAGCAGTTTCACTGGAAGGGGGCCCCAAGAGACCCAGTACTTC,CASSFTGRGPQETQYF
TRBJ2-2,.,TRBV27,TRBD2,TGTGCCAGCAGTCCGCGACTAGCGAAGGGCACCGGGGAGCTGTTTTTT,CASSPRLAKGTGELFF
TRBJ2-5,.,TRBV15,.,TGTGCCACCAGCTCAGATGGAGTACAAGAGACCCAGTACTTC,CATSSDGVQETQYF
TRBJ2-3,.,TRBV10-1,.,TGCGCCAGCAGTGAGTCGGTCGGGGGGACAAATACGCAGTATTTT,CASSESVGGTNTQYF
TRBJ1-6,.,TRBV6-4,.,TGTGCCTTAGACCGGGGAGCGTCCTATAATTCACCCCTCCACTTT,CALDRGASYNSPLHF
TRBJ2-1,once,TRBV4-1,.,TGCGCCAGCAGCCAAGTACTAGGCGAGGACAATGAGCAGTTCTTC,CASSQVLGEDNEQFF
TRBJ1-2,.,TRBV10-2,.,TGCGCCAGCAGTGATTGGAGCGACCCTAACTATGGCTACACCTTC,CASSDWSDPNYGYTF
TRBJ1-1,.,TRBV9,TRBD1,TGTGCCAGCAGCGCGTCCGGGACAGGGGGACCTGAAGCTTTCTTT,CASSASGTGGPEAFF
TRBJ2-7,.,TRBV2,.,TGTGCCAGCAAGGGATGGGAGGACGAGCAGTACTTC,CASKGWEDEQYF
TRBJ2-3,.,TRBV5-1,.,TGCGCCAGCAGCAAGGGCCTTGAGAGGGTTATCACAGATACGCAGTATTTT,CASSKGLERVITDTQYF
TRBJ2-1,.,TRBV25-1,TRBD2,TGTGCCAGCAGTGACCCCCCAGGCTCGACTAGCGCCTACAATGAGCAGTTCTTC,CASSDPPGSTSAYNEQFF
TRBJ2-1,.,TRBV7-9,TRBD2,TGTGCCAGCAGCTCCGGACTAGCGGGAAACTACAATGAGCAGTTCTTC,CASSSGLAGNYNEQFF
TRBJ2-2,once,TRBV5-1,.,TGCGCCAGCAGCTTGCAGGGAGGGGGTACCGGGGAGCTGTTTTTT,CASSLQGGGTGELFF
TRBJ2-5,.,TRBV5-5,TRBD1,TGTGCCAGCAGCCGGACAGGGGTCCAAGAGACCCAGTACTTC,CASSRTGVQETQYF
TRBJ2-1,.,TRBV18,.,TGTGCCAGCTCACCCGAGGACAACGCCAATGAGCAGTTCTTC,CASSPEDNANEQFF
TRBJ2-1,.,TRBV11-2,.,TGTGCCAGCAGTTCGAGGCGCGATCAGGGGTCACCCTACAATGAGCAGTTCTTC,CASSSRRDQGSPYNEQFF
TRBJ2-7,.,TRBV6-5,TRBD1,TGTGCCAGCAGCAGGAGACAGGGTCCGGGCGAGCAGTACTTC,CASSRRQGPGEQYF
TRBJ2-3,.,TRBV4-1,TRBD2,TGCGCCAGCAGCCAATCTAGCGGGATATCCGCAGATACGCAGTATTTT,CASSQSSGISADTQYF
TRBJ2-2,few,TRBV10-1,TRBD2,TGCGCCAGCGCGGGGGGGTTCACCGGGGAGCTGTTTTTT,CASAGGFTGELFF
TRBJ2-1,.,TRBV28,TRBD2,TGTGCCAGCAGTTTATCAGCTAGCGGGAGCTATGAGCAGTTCTTC,CASSLSASGSYEQFF
TRBJ1-2,.,TRBV29-1,.,TGCAGCGTCTCAGGGGTCCTCACCTTC,CSVSGVLTF
TRBJ1-1,.,TRBV6-6,.,TGTGCCAGCAGTTACTTGGCGGCTCAAAGGACTGAAGCTTTCTTT,CASSYLAAQRTEAFF
TRBJ1-3,.,TRBV5-6,TRBD1,TGTGCCAGCAGCTTAGGACAGGCGGTAAACACCATATATTTT,CASSLGQAVNTIYF
TRBJ2-2,.,TRBV19,.,TGTGCCAGTAGGGAAGCGGTAGCGAACACCGGGGAGCTGTTTTTT,CASREAVANTGELFF
TRBJ2-2,.,TRBV4-1,.,TGCGCCAGCAGTGTGATAGGGGGAACCGGGGAGCTGTTTTTT,CASSVIGGTGELFF
TRBJ1-1,once,TRBV28,.,TGTGCCAGCAGTCCCTTGGGCGTTGAAGCTTTCTTT,CASSPLGVEAFF
TRBJ2-7,.,TRBV5-1,TRBD2,TGCGCCAGCAGCTTGGCCTTACTTTGGGCTAGCGGGGGGGAGAGATCCCACGAGCAGTACTTC,CASSLALLWASGGERSHEQYF
TRBJ1-1,.,TRBV4-2,.,TGTGCCAGCAGCCGCTCGACGGGACACGGGAACACTGAAGCTTTCTTT,CASSRSTGHGNTEAFF
TRBJ1-5,.,TRBV7-8,.,TGTGCCAGCAGCTTATTCTCTTCCCCCAATCAGCCCCAGCATTTT,CASSLFSSPNQPQHF
TRBJ2-4,.,TRBV11-1,.,TGTGCCAGCAGCCTCGACCCGAGGAACATTCAGTACTTC,CASSLDPRNIQYF
TRBJ1-3,.,TRBV11-2,.,TGTGCCAGCAGCCTCTTAGCTGCGCTAGGAAACACCATATATTTT,CASSLLAALGNTIYF
TRBJ1-1,.,TRBV7-2,.,TGTGCCAGCAGCTTAAGGAGGGAGACTGAAGCTTTCTTT,CASSLRRETEAFF
TRBJ1-2,.,TRBV11-2,.,TGTGCCAGCAGCCCAACCATCGACCTAGTTCGGGACTATGGCTACACCTTC,CASSPTIDLVRDYGYTF
TRBJ1-3,.,TRBV19,.,TGTGCCAGTAGAGGAGGGACTGGAAACACCATATATTTT,CASRGGTGNTIYF
TRBJ2-5,once,TRBV27,TRBD2,TGTGCCAGCAGTTTATCTAGCGGGAGGGCCTGGGAGACCCAGTACTTC,CASSLSSGRAWETQYF
TRBJ1-2,.,TRBV28,TRBD1,TGTGCCAGCAGGTGGCCCGGGACAGGGGGCTTCTATGGCTACACCTTC,CASRWPGTGGFYGYTF
TRBJ2-7,.,TRBV2,.,TGTGCCAGCAGTGCTCAAGGCAGGGGTCCTTACGAGCAGTACTTC,CASSAQGRGPYEQYF
TRBJ1-2,.,TRBV9,TRBD1,TGTGCCAGCAGTGGGGACAGGGGGCGTTTCACCTATGGCTACACCTTC,CASSGDRGRFTYGYTF
TRBJ1-1,few,TRBV19,TRBD1,TGTGCCAGTAGTATAGCAGGGGGCGCGGTAAGTCAAGCTTTCTTT,CASSIAGGAVSQAFF
TRBJ1-1,.,TRBV4-1,.,TGCGCCAGCCGCCAAGGTACAGGTCGAGCTTTCTTT,CASRQGTGRAFF
TRBJ1-2,.,TRBV9,.,TGTGCCAGCAGCGTAGATCCCCTATATGGCTACACCTTC,CASSVDPLYGYTF
TRBJ1-4,few,TRBV19,TRBD1,TGTGCCAGTAGTATCGGGACAGGGTATGAAAAACTGTTTTTT,CASSIGTGYEKLFF
TRBJ2-1,.,TRBV27,.,TGTGCCAGCAGTTTATTTGGGTCGGAGGAGCAGTTCTTC,CASSLFGSEEQFF
TRBJ2-7,.,TRBV4-3,TRBD1,TGCGCCAGCAGCCAAACAACAGGGGTGCAGTACTTC,CASSQTTGVQYF
TRBJ1-4,.,TRBV7-9,.,TGTGCCAGCAGCTTTAGACAGCCTAATGAAAAACTGTTTTTT,CASSFRQPNEKLFF
TRBJ2-7,.,TRBV11-2,.,TGTGCCAGCAGCTTAGAAGGGGTCCCCGGGTACGAGCAGTACTTC,CASSLEGVPGYEQYF
TRBJ2-1,.,TRBV30,.,TGTGCCTGGAGTCCCGGGACACATGAGCAGTTCTTC,CAWSPGTHEQFF
TRBJ1-5,.,TRBV29-1,.,TGCAGCGTTGAGGTTGGGACTAGTAATCAGCCCCAGCATTTT,CSVEVGTSNQPQHF
TRBJ1-2,.,TRBV6-1,.,TGTGCCAGCAGTTCTTCCCGGGGATGGAACTATGGCTACACCTTC,CASSSSRGWNYGYTF